This T cell receptor beta chain was sequenced during a study of Graves' ophthalmopathy and Graves' hyperthyroidism. V was pared by 6 bases and J by 4 bases, with 17 bases between. CDR1 is MNHEY, CDR2 SVGEGT, per germline. This CDR3 spans 15 amino acids. Amplification of TCR beta CDR3 regions used RNA transcripts. HTBI-primed first-round RT-PCR preceded second-round multiplex PCR. One entry per CDR3 protein results from TCRdb running MiXCR on the multiplex PCR reads. The sample lists 170,000 or so distinct CDR3 sequences; over 35% were seen once. This clonotype was recorded many times. The source is a woman in her thirties or forties with Graves' ophthalmopathy. Material for sequencing was peripheral blood. This chain uses TRBV6-2 or TRBV6-3 with TRBJ2-3; D is unresolved. The CDR3 loop is CASRSSWVGADTQYF. CDR3 nucleotide sequence: TGTGCCAGCAGGTCTTCGTGGGTTGGTGCAGATACGCAGTATTTT.